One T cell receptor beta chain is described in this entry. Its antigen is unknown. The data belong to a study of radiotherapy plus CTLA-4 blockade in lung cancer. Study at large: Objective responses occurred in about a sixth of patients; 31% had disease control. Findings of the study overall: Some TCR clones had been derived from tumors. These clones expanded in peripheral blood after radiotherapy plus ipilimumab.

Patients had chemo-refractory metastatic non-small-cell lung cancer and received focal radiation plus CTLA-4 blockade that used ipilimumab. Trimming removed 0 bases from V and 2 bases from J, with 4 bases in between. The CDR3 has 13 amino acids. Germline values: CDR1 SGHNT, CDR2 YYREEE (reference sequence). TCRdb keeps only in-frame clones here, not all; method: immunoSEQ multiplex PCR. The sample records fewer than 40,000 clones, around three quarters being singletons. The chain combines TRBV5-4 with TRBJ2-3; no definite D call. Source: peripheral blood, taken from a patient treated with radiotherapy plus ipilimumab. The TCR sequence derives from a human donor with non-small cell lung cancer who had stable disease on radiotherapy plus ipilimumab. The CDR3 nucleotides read TGTGCCAGCAGCTTGGTACCCACAGATACGCAGTATTTT. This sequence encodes CASSLVPTDTQYF.